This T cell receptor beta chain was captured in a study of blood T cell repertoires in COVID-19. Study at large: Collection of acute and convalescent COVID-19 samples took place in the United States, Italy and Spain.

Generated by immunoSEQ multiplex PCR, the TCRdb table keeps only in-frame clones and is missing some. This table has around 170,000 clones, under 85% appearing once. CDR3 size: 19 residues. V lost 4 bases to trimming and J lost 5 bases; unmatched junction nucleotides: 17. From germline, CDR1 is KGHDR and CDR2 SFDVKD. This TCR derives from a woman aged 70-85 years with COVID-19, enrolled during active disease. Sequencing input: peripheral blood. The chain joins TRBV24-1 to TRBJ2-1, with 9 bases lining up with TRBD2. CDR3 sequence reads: CATSDTSVTREGLNNEQFF. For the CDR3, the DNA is TGTGCCACCAGTGACACGTCAGTAACGCGGGAGGGCCTAAACAATGAGCAGTTCTTC.